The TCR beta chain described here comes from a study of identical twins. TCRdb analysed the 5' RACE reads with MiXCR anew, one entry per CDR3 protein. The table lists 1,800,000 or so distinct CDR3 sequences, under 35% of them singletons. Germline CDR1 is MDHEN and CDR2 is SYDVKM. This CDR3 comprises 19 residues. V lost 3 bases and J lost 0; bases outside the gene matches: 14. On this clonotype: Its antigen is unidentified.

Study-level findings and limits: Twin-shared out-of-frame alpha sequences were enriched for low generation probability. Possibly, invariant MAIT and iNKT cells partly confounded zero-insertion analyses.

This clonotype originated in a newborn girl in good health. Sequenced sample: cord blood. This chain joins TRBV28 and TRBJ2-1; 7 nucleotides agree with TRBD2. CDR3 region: CASSLDHMRRESSYNEQFF. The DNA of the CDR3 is TGTGCCAGCAGTTTGGATCACATGCGGCGGGAGAGCTCCTACAATGAGCAGTTCTTC.